The sequence of this T cell receptor beta chain was determined in a study of shared clonotypes between healthy human individuals. Looking at the study overall: Each donor's CD8 memory used one plate, CD8 naive two, each CD4 subset three.

The V gene end was trimmed by 2 bases and the J gene end by 2 bases; junction bases not matched to a gene: 3. From germline, CDR1 is MNHNS and CDR2 SASEGT. This CDR3 is built from 14 residues. All donors were healthy HIV-negative adults lacking recent acute infections or vaccinations. Only in-frame clones appear in the TCRdb table, and some are missing; sequencing was by immunoSEQ multiplex PCR. The repertoire holds around 370,000 clones, just over 95% seen once, with 0.32% in the top ten. The sequence was obtained from a man aged 25 to 45 in good health. Sequencing was performed on memory CD8+ T cells sorted from blood. Subset defined: CD45RO+ cells pooled with CCR7-negative TemRA cells. This sequence joins TRBV6-1 and TRBJ2-7; 7 nucleotides agree with TRBD1. The CDR3 DNA follows: TGTGCCAGCAGTGAATCTCAGGGGGCCTACGAGCAGTACTTC. Residues: CASSESQGAYEQYF.